The TCR beta chain under discussion was sequenced for a study of blood T cell repertoires in COVID-19. Study details: Samples came from the United States, Italy and Spain, spanning acute and convalescent COVID-19. T cells, B-cell-depleted T cells, or PBMCs supplied cDNA or gDNA.

Germline V gives CDR1 LNHDA, CDR2 SQIVND (reference sequence). This CDR3 spans 15 amino acids. Trimming removed 5 bases from V and 5 bases from J; junction bases left unmatched: 6. Under the authors' procedure: For nucleated cells, counts were estimated from reference gene primer amplification. TCRdb's copy holds only in-frame clones and misses some; the assay was immunoSEQ multiplex PCR. D and trimming were read from the DNA, whereas the V and J calls and clone size are those reported in that table. This sample has 80,000 to 100,000 clones; just under 80% occur once, and the top ten carry roughly 15%. This clone was detected a few times.

This clonotype originated in a human donor in a cohort sampled during active COVID-19. The rearrangement links TRBV19 to TRBJ1-6; 7 bases match TRBD1. The sequenced material came from peripheral blood. The CDR3 region is CASSFGGTDNSPLHF. The CDR3, as DNA: TGTGCCAGTAGTTTCGGAGGGACAGATAATTCACCCCTCCACTTT.